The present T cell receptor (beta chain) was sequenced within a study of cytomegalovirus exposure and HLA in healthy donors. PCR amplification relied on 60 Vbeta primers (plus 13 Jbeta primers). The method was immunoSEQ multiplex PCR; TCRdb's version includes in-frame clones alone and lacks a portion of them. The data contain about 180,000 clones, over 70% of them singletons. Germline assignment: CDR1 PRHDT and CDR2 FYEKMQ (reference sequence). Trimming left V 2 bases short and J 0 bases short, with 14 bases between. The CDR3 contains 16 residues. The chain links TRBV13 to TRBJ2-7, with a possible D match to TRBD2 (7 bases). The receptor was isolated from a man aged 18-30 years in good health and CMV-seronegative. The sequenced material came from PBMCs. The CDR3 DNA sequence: TGTGCCAGCAGCTTACGTGGCGGGGGCGGCTCCTACGAGCAGTACTTC. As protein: CASSLRGGGGSYEQYF.